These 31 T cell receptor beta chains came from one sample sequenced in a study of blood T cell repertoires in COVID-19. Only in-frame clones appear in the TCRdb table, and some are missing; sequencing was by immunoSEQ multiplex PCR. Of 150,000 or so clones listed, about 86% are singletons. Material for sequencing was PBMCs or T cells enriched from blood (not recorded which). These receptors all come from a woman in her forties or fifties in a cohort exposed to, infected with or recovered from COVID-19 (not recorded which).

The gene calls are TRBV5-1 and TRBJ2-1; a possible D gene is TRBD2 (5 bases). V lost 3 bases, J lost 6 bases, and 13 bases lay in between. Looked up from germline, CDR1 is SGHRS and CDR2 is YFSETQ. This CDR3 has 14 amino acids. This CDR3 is CASSSDGLFNEQFF. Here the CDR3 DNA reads TGCGCCAGCAGCTCCGACGGACTCTTCAATGAGCAGTTCTTC.

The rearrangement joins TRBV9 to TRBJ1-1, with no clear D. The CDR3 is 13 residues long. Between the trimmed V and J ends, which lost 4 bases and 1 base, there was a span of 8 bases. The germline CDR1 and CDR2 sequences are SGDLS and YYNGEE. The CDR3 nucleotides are TGTGCCAGCAGCCCAGCAGGGAACACTGAAGCTTTCTTT. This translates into CASSPAGNTEAFF. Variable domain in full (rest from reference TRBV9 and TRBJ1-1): DSGVTQTPKHLITATGQRVTLRCSPRSGDLSVYWYQQSLDQGLQFLIQYYNGEERAKGNILERFSAQQFPDLHSELNLSSLELGDSALYFCASSPAGNTEAFFGQGTRLTVV.

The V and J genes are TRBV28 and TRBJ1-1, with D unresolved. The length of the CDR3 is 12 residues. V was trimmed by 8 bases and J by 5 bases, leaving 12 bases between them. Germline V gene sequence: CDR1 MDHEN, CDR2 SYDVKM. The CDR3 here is CASGTLRTEAFF. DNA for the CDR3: TGTGCCAGCGGAACTTTGCGGACTGAAGCTTTCTTT.

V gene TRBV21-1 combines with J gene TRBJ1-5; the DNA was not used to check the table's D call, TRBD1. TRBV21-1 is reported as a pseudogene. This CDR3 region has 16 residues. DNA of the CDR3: TGTGCCAGCAGCAAACCCCGACAGGATAGCAATCAGCCCCAGCATTTT. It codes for CASSKPRQDSNQPQHF.

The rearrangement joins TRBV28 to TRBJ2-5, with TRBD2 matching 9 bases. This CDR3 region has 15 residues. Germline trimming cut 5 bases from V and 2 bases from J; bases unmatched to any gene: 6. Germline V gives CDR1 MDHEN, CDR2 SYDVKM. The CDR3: CASSPQTSGQETQYF. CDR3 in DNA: TGTGCCAGCAGTCCGCAGACTAGCGGACAAGAGACCCAGTACTTC.

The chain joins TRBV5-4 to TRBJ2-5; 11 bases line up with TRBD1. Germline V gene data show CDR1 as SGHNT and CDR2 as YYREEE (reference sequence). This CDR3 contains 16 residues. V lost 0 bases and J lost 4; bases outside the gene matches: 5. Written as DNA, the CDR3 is TGTGCCAGCAGCTTGGGGGACAGGGGGAAGTTAGAGACCCAGTACTTC. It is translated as CASSLGDRGKLETQYF.

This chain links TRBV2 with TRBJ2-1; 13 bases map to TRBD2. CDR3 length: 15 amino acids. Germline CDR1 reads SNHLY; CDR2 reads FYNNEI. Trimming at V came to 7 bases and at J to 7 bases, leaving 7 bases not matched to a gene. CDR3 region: CASTSTSGGANEQFF. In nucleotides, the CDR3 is TGTGCCAGCACCTCTACTAGCGGGGGGGCGAATGAGCAGTTCTTC.

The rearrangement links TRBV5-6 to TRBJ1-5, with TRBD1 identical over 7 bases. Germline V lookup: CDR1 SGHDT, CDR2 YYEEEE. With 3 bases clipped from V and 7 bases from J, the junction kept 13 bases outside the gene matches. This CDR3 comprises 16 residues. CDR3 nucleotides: TGTGCCAGCAGCTCGGCTAACAGGGGAGTGGGGCAGCCCCAGCATTTT. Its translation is CASSSANRGVGQPQHF.

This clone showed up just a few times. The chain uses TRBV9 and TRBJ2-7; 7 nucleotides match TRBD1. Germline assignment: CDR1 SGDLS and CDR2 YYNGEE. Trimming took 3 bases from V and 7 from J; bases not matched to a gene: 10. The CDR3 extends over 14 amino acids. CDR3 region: CASSGRDSSTEQYF. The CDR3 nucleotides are TGTGCCAGCAGCGGTAGGGACAGTTCTACAGAGCAGTACTTC.

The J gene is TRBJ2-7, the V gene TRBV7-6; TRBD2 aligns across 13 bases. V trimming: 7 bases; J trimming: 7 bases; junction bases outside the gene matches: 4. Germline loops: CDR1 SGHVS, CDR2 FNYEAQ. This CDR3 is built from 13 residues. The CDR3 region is CASTGLAGEEQYF. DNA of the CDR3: TGTGCCAGCACTGGACTAGCGGGAGAAGAGCAGTACTTC.

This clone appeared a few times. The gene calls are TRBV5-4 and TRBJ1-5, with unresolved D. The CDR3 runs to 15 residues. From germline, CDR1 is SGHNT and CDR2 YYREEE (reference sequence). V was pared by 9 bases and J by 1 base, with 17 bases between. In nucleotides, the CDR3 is TGTGCCACCGAGAGCGGTGAGAGGAGCAATCAGCCCCAGCATTTT. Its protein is CATESGERSNQPQHF.

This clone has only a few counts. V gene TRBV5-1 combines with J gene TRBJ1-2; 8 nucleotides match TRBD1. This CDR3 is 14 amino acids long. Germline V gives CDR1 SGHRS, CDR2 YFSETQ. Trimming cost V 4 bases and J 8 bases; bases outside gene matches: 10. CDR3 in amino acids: CASSPQGDNGGYTF. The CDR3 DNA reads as TGCGCCAGCAGCCCACAGGGGGATAATGGAGGCTACACCTTC.

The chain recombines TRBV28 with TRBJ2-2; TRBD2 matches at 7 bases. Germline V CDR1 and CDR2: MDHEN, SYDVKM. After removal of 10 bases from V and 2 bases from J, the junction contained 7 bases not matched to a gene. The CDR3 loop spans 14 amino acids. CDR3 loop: CATWGGANTGELFF. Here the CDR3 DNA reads TGTGCCACCTGGGGAGGGGCTAACACCGGGGAGCTGTTTTTT.

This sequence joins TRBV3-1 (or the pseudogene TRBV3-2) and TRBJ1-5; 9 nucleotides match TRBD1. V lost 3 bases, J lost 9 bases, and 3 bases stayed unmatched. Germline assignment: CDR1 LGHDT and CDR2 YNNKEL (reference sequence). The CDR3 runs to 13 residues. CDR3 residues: CASSQTGGGPQHF. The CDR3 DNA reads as TGTGCCAGCAGCCAGACAGGGGGTGGGCCCCAGCATTTT.

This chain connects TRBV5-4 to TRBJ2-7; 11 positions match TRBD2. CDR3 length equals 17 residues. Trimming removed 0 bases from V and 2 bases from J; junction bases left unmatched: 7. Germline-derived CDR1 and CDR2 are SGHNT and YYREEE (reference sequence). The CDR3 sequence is CASSLGQTSGATYEQYF. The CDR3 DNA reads TGTGCCAGCAGCTTGGGGCAGACTAGCGGGGCAACCTACGAGCAGTACTTC.

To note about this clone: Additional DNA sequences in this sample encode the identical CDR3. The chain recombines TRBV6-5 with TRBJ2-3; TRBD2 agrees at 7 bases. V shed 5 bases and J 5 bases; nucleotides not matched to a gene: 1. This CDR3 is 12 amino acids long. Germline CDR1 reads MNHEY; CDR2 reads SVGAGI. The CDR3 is CASSPGGDTQYF. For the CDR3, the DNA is TGTGCCAGCAGTCCGGGGGGAGATACGCAGTATTTT.

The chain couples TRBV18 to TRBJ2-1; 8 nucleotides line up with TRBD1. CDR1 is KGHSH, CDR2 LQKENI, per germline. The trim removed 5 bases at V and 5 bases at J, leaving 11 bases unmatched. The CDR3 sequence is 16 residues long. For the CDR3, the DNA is TGTGCCAGCTCAGTGATTAGAGGACAGGGCGACAATGAGCAGTTCTTC. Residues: CASSVIRGQGDNEQFF.

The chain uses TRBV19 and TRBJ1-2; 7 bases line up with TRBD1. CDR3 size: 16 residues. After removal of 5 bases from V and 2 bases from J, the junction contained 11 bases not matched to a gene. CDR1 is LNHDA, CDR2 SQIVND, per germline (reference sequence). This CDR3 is CASSASKTGQNYGYTF. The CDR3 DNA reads TGTGCCAGTAGTGCCTCCAAGACAGGGCAGAACTATGGCTACACCTTC. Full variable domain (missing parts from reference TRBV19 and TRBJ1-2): DGGITQSPKYLFRKEGQNVTLSCEQNLNHDAMYWYRQDPGQGLRLIYYSQIVNDFQKGDIAEGYSVSREKKESFPLTVTSAQKNPTAFYLCASSASKTGQNYGYTFGSGTRLTVV.

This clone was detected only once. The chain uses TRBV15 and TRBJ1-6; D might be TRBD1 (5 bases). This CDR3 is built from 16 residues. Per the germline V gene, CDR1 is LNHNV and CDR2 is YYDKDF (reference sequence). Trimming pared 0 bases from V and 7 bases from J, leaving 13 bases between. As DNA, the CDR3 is TGTGCCACCAGCAGAGACCCGACGGAGGGGAATTCACCCCTCCACTTT. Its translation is CATSRDPTEGNSPLHF.

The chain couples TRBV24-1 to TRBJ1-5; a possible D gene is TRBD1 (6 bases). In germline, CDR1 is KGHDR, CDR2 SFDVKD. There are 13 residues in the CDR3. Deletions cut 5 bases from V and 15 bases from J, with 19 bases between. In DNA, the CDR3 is TGTGCCACCAGTGGTTTTGGGGACACCGAACGGCATTTT. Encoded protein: CATSGFGDTERHF.

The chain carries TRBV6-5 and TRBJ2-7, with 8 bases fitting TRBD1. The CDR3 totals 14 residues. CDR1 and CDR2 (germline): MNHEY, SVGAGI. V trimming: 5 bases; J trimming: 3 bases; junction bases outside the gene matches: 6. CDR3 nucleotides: TGTGCCAGCAGTCGGACAGGGAATCTCTACGAGCAGTACTTC. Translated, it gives CASSRTGNLYEQYF.

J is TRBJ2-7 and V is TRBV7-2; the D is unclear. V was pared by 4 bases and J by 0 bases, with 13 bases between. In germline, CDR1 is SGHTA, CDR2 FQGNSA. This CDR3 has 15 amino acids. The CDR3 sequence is CASSSSALSSYEQYF. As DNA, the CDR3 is TGTGCCAGCAGCTCGTCAGCGTTAAGCTCCTACGAGCAGTACTTC.

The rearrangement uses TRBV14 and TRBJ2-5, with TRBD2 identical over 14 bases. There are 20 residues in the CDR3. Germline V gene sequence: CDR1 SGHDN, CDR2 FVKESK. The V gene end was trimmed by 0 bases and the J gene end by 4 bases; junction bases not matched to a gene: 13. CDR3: CASSQDRTSGRRRFRETQYF. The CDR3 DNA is TGTGCCAGCAGCCAAGATCGGACTAGCGGGAGGAGAAGATTCCGAGAGACCCAGTACTTC.

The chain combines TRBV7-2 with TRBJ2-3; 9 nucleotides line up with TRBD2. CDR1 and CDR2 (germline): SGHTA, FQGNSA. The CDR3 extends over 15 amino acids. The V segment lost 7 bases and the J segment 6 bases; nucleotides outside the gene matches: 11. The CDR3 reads CASTRRLAGMDTQYF. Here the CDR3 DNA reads TGTGCCAGCACCCGCAGGCTAGCGGGAATGGATACGCAGTATTTT.

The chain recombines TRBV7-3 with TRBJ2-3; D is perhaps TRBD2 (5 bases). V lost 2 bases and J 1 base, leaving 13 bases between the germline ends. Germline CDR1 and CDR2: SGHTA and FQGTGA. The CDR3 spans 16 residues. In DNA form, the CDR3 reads TGTGCCAGCAGCTTAGCGGCCGCGGGTGGCACAGATACGCAGTATTTT. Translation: CASSLAAAGGTDTQYF.

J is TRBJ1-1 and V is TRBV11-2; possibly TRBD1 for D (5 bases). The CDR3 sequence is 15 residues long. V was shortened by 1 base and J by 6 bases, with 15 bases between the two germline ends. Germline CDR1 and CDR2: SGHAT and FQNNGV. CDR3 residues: CASSLVFTGQAEAFF. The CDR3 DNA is TGTGCCAGCAGCTTAGTATTTACAGGCCAGGCTGAAGCTTTCTTT.

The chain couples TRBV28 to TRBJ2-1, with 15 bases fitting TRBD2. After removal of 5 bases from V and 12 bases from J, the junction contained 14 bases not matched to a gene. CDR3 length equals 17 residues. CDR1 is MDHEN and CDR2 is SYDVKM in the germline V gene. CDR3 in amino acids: CASSSGGLAGGPFGQFF. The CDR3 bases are TGTGCCAGCAGTAGCGGCGGACTAGCGGGAGGGCCTTTCGGGCAGTTCTTC.

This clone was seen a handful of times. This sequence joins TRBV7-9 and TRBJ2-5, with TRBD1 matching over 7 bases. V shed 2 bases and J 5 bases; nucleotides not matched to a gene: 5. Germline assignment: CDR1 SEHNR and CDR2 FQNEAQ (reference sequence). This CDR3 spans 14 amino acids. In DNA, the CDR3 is TGTGCCAGCAGCTTAACAGGGGCAGGGGAGACCCAGTACTTC. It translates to CASSLTGAGETQYF.

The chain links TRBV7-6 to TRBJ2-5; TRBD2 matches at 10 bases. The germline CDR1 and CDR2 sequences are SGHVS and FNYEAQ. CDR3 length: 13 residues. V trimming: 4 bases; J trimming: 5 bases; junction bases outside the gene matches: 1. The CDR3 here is CASSSSGSETQYF. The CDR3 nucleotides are TGTGCCAGCAGCTCTAGCGGGAGCGAGACCCAGTACTTC. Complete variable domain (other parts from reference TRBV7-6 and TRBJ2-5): GAGVSQSPRYKVTKRGQDVALRCDPISGHVSLYWYRQALGQGPEFLTYFNYEAQQDKSGLPNDRFSAERPEGSISTLTIQRTEQRDSAMYRCASSSSGSETQYFGPGTRLLVL.

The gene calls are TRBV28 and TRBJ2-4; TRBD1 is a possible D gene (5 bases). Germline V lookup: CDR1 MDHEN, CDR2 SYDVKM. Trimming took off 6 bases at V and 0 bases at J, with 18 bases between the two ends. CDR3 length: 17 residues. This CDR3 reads CASSYLTQGRAKNIQYF. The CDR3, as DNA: TGTGCCAGCAGCTACCTAACTCAGGGCCGAGCCAAAAACATTCAGTACTTC.

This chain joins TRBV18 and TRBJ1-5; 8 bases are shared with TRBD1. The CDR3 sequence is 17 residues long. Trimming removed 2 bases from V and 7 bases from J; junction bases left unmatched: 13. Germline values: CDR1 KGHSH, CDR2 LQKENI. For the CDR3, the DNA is TGTGCCAGCTCACCAATCCCTGTAGGACAGGGATGGCAGCCCCAGCATTTT. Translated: CASSPIPVGQGWQPQHF.